The clone carrying this T cell receptor beta chain has only one observation. What it binds is not known. The data belong to a study of cytomegalovirus exposure and HLA in healthy donors. Looking at the study overall: Genotyping showed roughly 83% of about 370 donors falling in the Caucasian-associated ancestry cluster.

General study points: A few chains tied to CMV proved CMV antigen-specific in vitro.

PCR amplification relied on 60 Vbeta primers (plus 13 Jbeta primers). Profiling relied on immunoSEQ multiplex PCR, and the TCRdb table lists in-frame clones only, not all of them. The repertoire includes approximately 160,000 clones, just under 80% of them detected once, and around 3.1% sits in the top ten. V shed 8 bases and J shed 8 bases, with 10 bases lying between them. CDR3 size: 12 residues. Germline CDR1 is MGHRA and CDR2 is YSYEKL. The clonotype originates from a woman in her forties or fifties in good health and CMV-seropositive. The material sequenced was PBMCs. The rearrangement links TRBV4-1 to TRBJ1-6, with D tentatively TRBD1 (5 bases). The CDR3 loop reads CASGHLDSPLHF. Here the CDR3 DNA reads TGCGCCAGCGGACATCTCGATTCACCCCTCCACTTT.